Below, 13 T cell receptor beta chains from the same sample are listed, as sequenced in a study of T cell repertoires and HLA-DP antigens. Assay used: immunoSEQ multiplex PCR; TCRdb lists only in-frame clones, some missing. The table shows some 89,000 clones, with 86% occurring only once. The antigens of these receptors remain unknown. The sequenced sample was CD4+ T cells from PBMCs. The receptors come from a man in his forties or fifties in good health and CMV-seronegative.

The chain employs TRBV10-3 and TRBJ1-2, with D maybe TRBD1 (6 bases). Looked up from germline, CDR1 is ENHRY and CDR2 is SYGVKD. The CDR3 length is 13 residues. V lost 8 bases and J 0 bases, leaving 10 bases between the germline ends. In nucleotides, the CDR3 is TGTGCCATCTCGGACAGTTCTAACTATGGCTACACCTTC. This gives the protein CAISDSSNYGYTF.

V gene TRBV7-2 combines with J gene TRBJ1-6, with D hard to call. Deletions cut 1 base from V and 7 bases from J, with 8 bases between. CDR3 size: 14 residues. The germline gives CDR1 SGHTA, CDR2 FQGNSA. The CDR3 DNA reads as TGTGCCAGCAGCTTAGGACGAACCAATTCACCCCTCCACTTT. It is translated as CASSLGRTNSPLHF.

This chain uses TRBV13 with TRBJ1-2, with 9 positions matching TRBD1. Germline CDR1 is PRHDT and CDR2 is FYEKMQ (reference sequence). V was clipped by 4 bases and J by 4 bases; unmatched bases: 1. CDR3 length: 13 amino acids. The CDR3 reads CASSWTGAYGYTF. The CDR3 DNA is TGTGCCAGCAGCTGGACAGGGGCCTATGGCTACACCTTC.

The V call is TRBV18, the J call TRBJ1-4, with D possibly TRBD1 on 6 matching bases. CDR3 length: 14 amino acids. The V gene lost 3 bases and the J gene lost 8 bases, with 13 bases spanning the gap. Germline lookup yields CDR1 KGHSH and CDR2 LQKENI. The DNA for the CDR3 is TGTGCCAGCTCACCGACAGGCCGTAGAGAAAAACTGTTTTTT. This translates into CASSPTGRREKLFF.

This chain links TRBV29-1 with TRBJ1-4, with 8 nucleotides matching TRBD1. CDR1 is SQVTM and CDR2 is ANQGSEA in the germline V gene. The CDR3 runs 13 residues. Trimming cost V 4 bases and J 7 bases; bases outside gene matches: 5. The CDR3 bases are TGCAGCGTTGTGGGCAGGGGGCGTGAAAAACTGTTTTTT. Protein: CSVVGRGREKLFF.

The V and J genes are TRBV5-1 and TRBJ2-5; 9 bases are a match to TRBD2. Trimming at V came to 6 bases and at J to 1 base, leaving 10 bases not matched to a gene. Germline CDR1 reads SGHRS; CDR2 reads YFSETQ. The CDR3 runs to 16 residues. CDR3 DNA: TGCGCCAGCACCAGGGGGGCTAGCGGGGTCCAAGAGACCCAGTACTTC. Its translation: CASTRGASGVQETQYF.

The chain joins TRBV5-1 to TRBJ2-1, with 10 bases fitting TRBD2. After removal of 2 bases from V and 7 bases from J, the junction contained 3 bases not matched to a gene. The CDR3 consists of 14 residues. Germline V CDR1 and CDR2: SGHRS, YFSETQ. The CDR3 nucleotides read TGCGCCAGCAGCTTTACTAGCGGGACAAATGAGCAGTTCTTC. As protein: CASSFTSGTNEQFF.

The CDR3 DNA sequence: TGTGCCAGCACCCAGGGGGCTTGGGATATCTACAATGAGCAGTTCTTC. It specifies CASTQGAWDIYNEQFF. V gene TRBV28 combines with J gene TRBJ2-1; 8 bases line up with TRBD1. This CDR3 region has 16 residues. From germline, CDR1 is MDHEN and CDR2 SYDVKM. The V and J ends lost 7 bases and 3 bases, in that order; junction bases with no gene match: 11.

The chain is built from TRBV15 and TRBJ1-1; maybe TRBD1 (5 bases). The germline CDR1 and CDR2 sequences are LNHNV and YYDKDF (reference sequence). V gave up 1 base and J gave up 2 bases, with 11 bases separating them. The CDR3 is 15 amino acids. The CDR3 DNA reads as TGTGCCACCAGCAGAGGAGGGGCGCACAACACTGAAGCTTTCTTT. Protein sequence: CATSRGGAHNTEAFF.

The chain carries TRBV20-1 and TRBJ1-1; D unclear. Trimming took off 6 bases at V and 1 base at J, with 6 bases between the two ends. CDR3 size: 11 residues. Germline lookup yields CDR1 DFQATT and CDR2 SNEGSKA (reference sequence). CDR3 DNA sequence: TGCAGTGCCGAGCGGAACACTGAAGCTTTCTTT. Protein: CSAERNTEAFF.

CDR3 coding DNA: TGTGCCGTCAAGGCAGGGGGTTTCGGCACTGAAGCTTTCTTT. The encoded protein is CAVKAGGFGTEAFF. J is TRBJ1-1 and V is TRBV6-1, with 7 bases matching TRBD1. V gave up 11 bases and J gave up 4 bases; unmatched junction bases: 13. The V gene's germline CDR1 is MNHNS and CDR2 SASEGT. CDR3 length: 14 amino acids.

The rearrangement joins TRBV13 to TRBJ1-2, with TRBD1 as a possible D gene (5 bases). In germline, CDR1 is PRHDT, CDR2 FYEKMQ (reference sequence). Trimming pared 5 bases from V and 4 bases from J, leaving 14 bases between. CDR3 length equals 14 residues. CDR3 amino acids: CASSAGRGSYGYTF. The DNA for the CDR3 is TGTGCCAGCAGCGCCGGACGGGGGTCCTATGGCTACACCTTC.

The chain combines TRBV7-2 with TRBJ1-2; unclear D gene. V was trimmed by 6 bases and J by 8 bases, leaving 22 bases between them. CDR3 length: 15 residues. The V gene's germline CDR1 is SGHTA and CDR2 FQGNSA. CDR3 coding DNA: TGTGCCAGCAGGACGATGGCGGGCGGAGGAGTGGGCTACACCTTC. The encoded protein is CASRTMAGGGVGYTF.